The present T cell receptor (beta chain) was sequenced within a study of T cell responses to AZD1222 COVID-19 vaccine. Assay: immunoSEQ multiplex PCR; the TCRdb copy retains only in-frame clones and omits some. The sample has about 100,000 clones, about nine tenths seen once; the top ten hold around 3.3%. From germline, CDR1 is SGHTA and CDR2 FQGTGA. The ends were cut back, 5 bases at V and 1 base at J, with 11 bases in the middle. The CDR3 sequence is 14 residues long. Specimen: peripheral blood, collected 28 days after the second dose of the MenACWY control vaccine. The TCR comes from an adult who received the MenACWY meningococcal vaccine as a control. This chain joins TRBV7-3 and TRBJ1-1; weak D call: TRBD1 (6 bases). CDR3 coding DNA: TGTGCCAGCAGCCCAGGACAGTCGAACACTGAAGCTTTCTTT. Translated, it gives CASSPGQSNTEAFF.